The sample holds one count of the clone carrying this T cell receptor beta chain. In the source study's methods: Reference gene primer amplification yielded estimated nucleated cell counts. Using immunoSEQ multiplex PCR, the repertoire was profiled, and TCRdb retains in-frame clones only, with some absent. That table furnishes V, J and clone size, whereas the DNA furnished D and trimming. Of 390,000 or so clones in the sample, around 90% were seen once. The data were taken from a study of blood T cell repertoires in COVID-19. Study details: Material from acute and convalescent COVID-19 was sourced from the United States, Italy and Spain. T cells, B-cell-depleted T cells, or PBMCs provided the cDNA or gDNA that served as material.

This sequence originates from a young man with active or convalescent COVID-19. Material for sequencing was peripheral blood.

In nucleotides, the CDR3 is TGTGCCAGCAGCTATATGTACGAGCAGTACTTC. Translated, it gives CASSYMYEQYF. The J gene is TRBJ2-7, the V gene TRBV11-1; no definite D call. The germline V gene has CDR1 SGHAT and CDR2 FQDESV (reference sequence). Trimming removed 4 bases from V and 4 bases from J, with 5 bases in between. This CDR3 has 11 residues.